A selection of T cell receptor beta chains follows, all from one sample in a study of CD8 T cells in Susac syndrome. TCRdb re-analysed the immunoSEQ multiplex PCR reads in MiXCR, keeping a single row per CDR3 protein. The repertoire holds some 130,000 distinct CDR3 sequences, about 95% seen once, with 0.09% to 0.15% in the top ten. Sequences were obtained from CD4+ T cells from PBMCs. These receptor sequences come from a human donor in good health. Each CDR3 is given without its conserved first and last residue.

J gene,CDR3 length,V gene,CDR3 protein
TRBJ2-7,10,TRBV28,ASSLLGGEQY
TRBJ2-3,14,TRBV15,ATSRDNRDSGDTQY
TRBJ2-4,16,TRBV3-1,ASSPPGELASAKNIQY
TRBJ2-1,13,TRBV28,ASSGGIRIANEQF
TRBJ2-7,13,TRBV12-3/TRBV12-4,ASSLGRHSVHEQY
TRBJ2-7,12,TRBV7-2,ASSSTSGPYEQY
TRBJ2-5,12,TRBV7-2,ASSLSGRGETQY
TRBJ1-1,14,TRBV5-1,ASSLGDRGLNTEAF
TRBJ2-7,14,TRBV4-1,ASSRRTDREKGEQY
TRBJ1-5,13,TRBV27,ASSSRDGGNQPQH
TRBJ2-3,13,TRBV19,ASTRGVRRTDTQY
TRBJ2-1,8,TRBV20-1,SASNNEQF
TRBJ1-2,12,TRBV29-1,SVGWGLGRDGYT
TRBJ2-3,13,TRBV12-3/TRBV12-4,ASSLRKFGTDTQY
TRBJ2-5,12,TRBV9,ASSVAAGQETQY
TRBJ2-7,13,TRBV29-1,SVQIRAGFPYEQY
TRBJ1-2,11,TRBV5-1,ASSVDNRNGYT
TRBJ1-3,9,TRBV29-1,SVDVRNTIY
TRBJ1-4,10,TRBV29-1,SAVKGDEKLF
TRBJ1-2,12,TRBV30,AWSGTGPPYGYT
TRBJ2-7,11,TRBV18,ASSLGAVEEQY
TRBJ2-7,11,TRBV12-3/TRBV12-4,ASSKRGSYEQY
TRBJ2-1,13,TRBV5-1,ASSQGELSYNEQF
TRBJ2-7,12,TRBV2,ASSSSGNNNEQY
TRBJ2-7,9,TRBV6-2/TRBV6-3,ASRLDREQY
TRBJ2-1,13,TRBV19,ASSMTSGSYNEQF